The 22 T cell receptor beta chains reported below all come from one sample, sequenced in a study of control samples from healthy donors and cancer patients (dated by TCRdb to about 2020). The library was obtained by the immunoSEQ multiplex PCR assay. The clones in this table, taken by TCRdb from immuneACCESS, are in-frame only. Not every clone is retained; where verified, under half of the shortfall comes from an unresolved V gene, and the cause of the rest is unknown. Counted in this sample were some 130,000 clones; 75% to 95% of them appeared once. Clones ranked in the top ten supply 8.5% to 10% of the sample. Sequenced material: blood. These receptors were obtained from a man aged 18 to 29 in good health.

The CDR3 bases are TGTGCCAGCAGCGTACAGGGCAATCAGCCCCAGCATTTT. As protein: CASSVQGNQPQHF. The gene calls are TRBV9 and TRBJ1-5; D not resolved. Trimming pared 1 base from V and 2 bases from J, leaving 4 bases between. The CDR3 runs 13 residues. CDR1 is SGDLS and CDR2 is YYNGEE in the germline V gene.

The V gene is TRBV7-9, the J gene TRBJ1-1; 9 positions match TRBD1. Per the germline V gene, CDR1 is SEHNR and CDR2 is FQNEAQ (reference sequence). Trimming at V came to 2 bases and at J to 1 base, leaving 5 bases not matched to a gene. There are 16 residues in the CDR3. The chain's CDR3 is CASSLPGQGKNTEAFF. As DNA, the CDR3 is TGTGCCAGCAGCTTACCCGGACAGGGGAAGAACACTGAAGCTTTCTTT.

CDR3: CASSLSGYTDTQYF. The CDR3 DNA sequence: TGTGCCAGCAGTTTATCAGGCTACACAGATACGCAGTATTTT. This chain connects TRBV27 to TRBJ2-3; D ambiguous. The V gene lost 0 bases and the J gene lost 2 bases, with 6 bases spanning the gap. The length of the CDR3 is 14 residues. Germline lookup yields CDR1 MNHEY and CDR2 SMNVEV (reference sequence).

This chain links TRBV6-6 with TRBJ1-4; maybe TRBD1 (6 bases). CDR3 length: 13 amino acids. CDR1 MNHNY and CDR2 SVGAGI come from the germline V gene (reference sequence). Trimming took off 11 bases at V and 5 bases at J, with 15 bases between the two ends. CDR3 coding DNA: TGTGCCGGGGCGACAGGCCAAAATGAAAAACTGTTTTTT. Translating it yields CAGATGQNEKLFF.

This clone was observed once. The chain recombines TRBV24-1 with TRBJ1-4; D gene uncertain. This CDR3 contains 14 residues. The V end was cut by 4 bases, the J end by 3 bases, with 8 bases between. In germline, CDR1 is KGHDR, CDR2 SFDVKD. CDR3 DNA sequence: TGTGCCACCAGTGAGGGCGGGGCTAATGAAAAACTGTTTTTT. As protein: CATSEGGANEKLFF.

V and J are TRBV7-2 and TRBJ2-7; no reliable D call. The length of the CDR3 is 14 residues. CDR1 and CDR2 from the germline V gene are SGHTA and FQGNSA. The germline V and J ends were trimmed by 5 bases and 3 bases, with 14 bases remaining between them. CDR3 DNA sequence: TGTGCCAGCAGCCCCGGCTATGTGGGCTACGAGCAGTACTTC. This gives the protein CASSPGYVGYEQYF. The full variable domain, completed using reference TRBV7-2 and TRBJ2-7, is GAGVSQSPSNKVTEKGKDVELRCDPISGHTALYWYRQSLGQGLEFLIYFQGNSAPDKSGLPSDRFSAERTGGSVSTLTIQRTQQEDSAVYLCASSPGYVGYEQYFGPGTRLTVT.

Comment on this clone: Other nucleotide sequences from this sample produce the same CDR3. V gene TRBV6-6 combines with J gene TRBJ1-1, with TRBD1 as a possible D gene (6 bases). This CDR3 spans 13 amino acids. Trimming took off 2 bases at V and 11 bases at J, with 15 bases between the two ends. CDR1 and CDR2 from the germline V gene are MNHNY and SVGAGI (reference sequence). The CDR3 loop is CASSYPGGGEAFF. The CDR3 coding sequence is TGTGCCAGCAGTTACCCCGGGGGCGGTGAGGCTTTCTTT.

The CDR3 DNA is TGCGCCAGCAGCCAAGATTGGTATACTCAGAACACTGAAGCTTTCTTT. Protein product: CASSQDWYTQNTEAFF. J is TRBJ1-1 and V is TRBV4-1; the D is unclear. The CDR3 extends over 16 amino acids. The germline V gene encodes CDR1 MGHRA and CDR2 YSYEKL. Trimming shortened V by 0 bases and J by 1 base, and 12 bases separated the two germline ends.

V usage is TRBV10-1 and J usage is TRBJ2-1; TRBD2 matches at 8 bases. From germline, CDR1 is WNHNN and CDR2 SYGVQD (reference sequence). The ends lost 2 bases at V and 8 bases at J; junction bases unmatched: 2. This CDR3 has 13 amino acids. Here the CDR3 reads CASSEAAGDEQFF. In DNA form, the CDR3 reads TGCGCCAGCAGTGAGGCAGCGGGGGATGAGCAGTTCTTC.

The CDR3: CASRSPQTNYGYTF. As DNA, the CDR3 is TGTGCCAGTAGGTCTCCACAGACTAACTATGGCTACACCTTC. This chain links TRBV19 with TRBJ1-2; D is unclear. Trimming took off 6 bases at V and 0 bases at J, with 11 bases between the two ends. Germline CDR1 LNHDA, CDR2 SQIVND (reference sequence). The CDR3 consists of 14 residues.

The gene calls are TRBV2 and TRBJ1-2, with 9 bases lining up with TRBD1. With V trimmed by 8 bases and J by 8 bases, 9 bases remained unmatched. CDR1 SNHLY and CDR2 FYNNEI come from the germline V gene. The CDR3 contains 13 residues. CDR3 in DNA: TGTGCCAGCCCCGGGACAGGGTTGGACGGCTACACCTTC. As protein: CASPGTGLDGYTF.

This chain uses TRBV10-1 with TRBJ2-1; perhaps TRBD1 as D (5 bases). The CDR3 has 14 amino acids. The ends were cut back, 1 base at V and 7 bases at J, with 11 bases in the middle. Germline lookup yields CDR1 WNHNN and CDR2 SYGVQD (reference sequence). The CDR3 bases are TGCGCCAGCAGTGAGTATAGGCAGGGAAATGAGCAGTTCTTC. It yields the protein CASSEYRQGNEQFF.

V is TRBV27 and J is TRBJ1-6; 7 bases are a match to TRBD1. Germline V gene sequence: CDR1 MNHEY, CDR2 SMNVEV (reference sequence). The length of the CDR3 is 16 residues. Germline trimming cut 5 bases from V and 9 bases from J; bases unmatched to any gene: 13. CDR3 DNA sequence: TGTGCCAGCAGTCCCTCGCCCAGACAGGGTGGTTCACCCCTCCACTTT. Protein product: CASSPSPRQGGSPLHF.

This clone turned up a few times. The chain joins TRBV6-1 to TRBJ1-5; D might be TRBD1 (6 bases). Germline loops: CDR1 MNHNS, CDR2 SASEGT. Trimming took 1 base from V and 5 from J, leaving 9 bases between them. CDR3 length equals 14 residues. The chain's CDR3 is CASSEGQGYQPQHF. The CDR3 coding sequence is TGTGCCAGCAGTGAAGGGCAGGGGTATCAGCCCCAGCATTTT.

This chain connects TRBV5-6 to TRBJ1-4; D gene ambiguous. The germline V gene encodes CDR1 SGHDT and CDR2 YYEEEE. The CDR3 is 14 residues long. Trimming left V 1 base short and J 8 bases short, with 12 bases between. The CDR3 region is CASSLRGGGEKLFF. The CDR3 nucleotides are TGTGCCAGCAGCTTGCGCGGTGGAGGCGAAAAACTGTTTTTT.

This clone was observed once. The chain has TRBV5-1 and TRBJ2-6; perhaps D is TRBD1 or TRBD2 (5 bases each). The germline V gene has CDR1 SGHRS and CDR2 YFSETQ. The CDR3 totals 16 residues. The ends were cut back, 3 bases at V and 2 bases at J, with 12 bases in the middle. For the CDR3, the DNA is TGCGCCAGCAGCTACACCGGGACCGCTGGGGCCAACGTCCTGACTTTC. Amino acids: CASSYTGTAGANVLTF.

The chain joins TRBV11-2 to TRBJ2-7, with unresolved D. V was shortened by 1 base and J by 5 bases, with 12 bases between the two germline ends. This CDR3 is 14 amino acids long. Looked up from germline, CDR1 is SGHAT and CDR2 is FQNNGV. The CDR3 spells CASSLAGRVHEQYF. CDR3 nucleotides: TGTGCCAGCAGCTTAGCCGGTAGGGTCCACGAGCAGTACTTC.

This chain links TRBV27 with TRBJ2-4; D unclear. V gave up 2 bases and J gave up 8 bases, with 16 bases separating them. The germline V gene encodes CDR1 MNHEY and CDR2 SMNVEV (reference sequence). This CDR3 is built from 15 residues. For the CDR3, the DNA is TGTGCCAGCAGTTTAAGGGAAACGCTTGGCGACATTCAGTACTTC. Protein sequence: CASSLRETLGDIQYF.

V is TRBV2 and J is TRBJ2-7; no clear D. The CDR3 loop spans 12 amino acids. The germline V gene encodes CDR1 SNHLY and CDR2 FYNNEI. The V gene lost 3 bases and the J gene lost 3 bases, with 6 bases spanning the gap. CDR3 region: CASSDRYYEQYF. CDR3 nucleotide sequence: TGTGCCAGCAGTGACAGATACTACGAGCAGTACTTC.

The chain has TRBV30 and TRBJ1-2; D ambiguous. Looked up from germline, CDR1 is GTSNPN and CDR2 is SVGIG (reference sequence). Trimming shortened V by 0 bases and J by 5 bases, and 7 bases separated the two germline ends. This CDR3 spans 12 amino acids. The CDR3 loop reads CAWSVAGYGYTF. The CDR3 coding sequence is TGTGCCTGGAGTGTTGCGGGATATGGCTACACCTTC.

The V and J genes are TRBV9 and TRBJ2-1, with 9 positions matching TRBD1. The CDR3 is 18 amino acids. Trimming took 4 bases from V and 3 from J; bases not matched to a gene: 14. Germline V gene sequence: CDR1 SGDLS, CDR2 YYNGEE. CDR3 DNA: TGTGCCAGCAGCCCCTTAACGCCCGGGACAGGGAGCTACAATGAGCAGTTCTTC. It encodes CASSPLTPGTGSYNEQFF.

V is TRBV7-6 and J is TRBJ1-1; D gene uncertain. The CDR3 length is 13 residues. V was cut by 5 bases and J by 5 bases, with 12 bases left in between. Germline CDR1 and CDR2: SGHVS and FNYEAQ. CDR3 bases: TGTGCCAGCAGCCCCCTAGGAGGGACTGAAGCTTTCTTT. As protein: CASSPLGGTEAFF. Filled out from reference TRBV7-6 and TRBJ1-1, the complete variable domain reads GAGVSQSPRYKVTKRGQDVALRCDPISGHVSLYWYRQALGQGPEFLTYFNYEAQQDKSGLPNDRFSAERPEGSISTLTIQRTEQRDSAMYRCASSPLGGTEAFFGQGTRLTVV.